This T cell receptor beta chain was recorded in a study of technical replicates of blood from four donors. Generated by immunoSEQ multiplex PCR, the TCRdb table keeps only in-frame clones and is missing some. The data show 75,000 to 95,000 clones, about 88% seen once. The germline gives CDR1 LNHDA, CDR2 SQIVND (reference sequence). This CDR3 spans 15 amino acids. V shed 2 bases and J 3 bases; nucleotides not matched to a gene: 3. Specimen: T cells isolated from PBMCs. This sequence joins TRBV19 and TRBJ2-5; TRBD2 agrees at 10 bases. The clonotype originates from a human donor in good health. This CDR3 reads CASSILAGEKETQYF. The CDR3 coding sequence is TGTGCCAGTAGTATACTAGCGGGAGAAAAAGAGACCCAGTACTTC.